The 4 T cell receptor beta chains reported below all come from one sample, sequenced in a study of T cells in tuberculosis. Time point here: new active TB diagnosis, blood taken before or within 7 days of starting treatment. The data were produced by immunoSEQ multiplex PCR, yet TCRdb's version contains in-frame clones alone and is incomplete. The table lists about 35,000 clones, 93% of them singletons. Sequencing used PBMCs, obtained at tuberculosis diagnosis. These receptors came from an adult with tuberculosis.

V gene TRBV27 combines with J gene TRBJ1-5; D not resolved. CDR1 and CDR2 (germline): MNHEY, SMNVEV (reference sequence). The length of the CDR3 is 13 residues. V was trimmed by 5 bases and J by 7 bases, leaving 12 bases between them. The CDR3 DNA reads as TGTGCCAGCAGTCTGCGCTCACCCCAGCCCCAGCATTTT. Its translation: CASSLRSPQPQHF.

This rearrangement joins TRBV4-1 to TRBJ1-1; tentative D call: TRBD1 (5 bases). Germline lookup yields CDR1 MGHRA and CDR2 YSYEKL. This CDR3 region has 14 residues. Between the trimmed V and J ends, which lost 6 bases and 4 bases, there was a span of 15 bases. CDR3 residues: CASRGRTTATEAFF. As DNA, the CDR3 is TGCGCCAGCAGGGGGCGGACGACCGCCACTGAAGCTTTCTTT.

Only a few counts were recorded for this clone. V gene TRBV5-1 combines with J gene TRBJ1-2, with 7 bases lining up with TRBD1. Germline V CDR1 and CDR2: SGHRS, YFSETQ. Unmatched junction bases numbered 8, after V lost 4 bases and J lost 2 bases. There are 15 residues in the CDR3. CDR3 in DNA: TGCGCCAGCAGCCCTACAGGGGCTGTGAACTATGGCTACACCTTC. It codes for CASSPTGAVNYGYTF.

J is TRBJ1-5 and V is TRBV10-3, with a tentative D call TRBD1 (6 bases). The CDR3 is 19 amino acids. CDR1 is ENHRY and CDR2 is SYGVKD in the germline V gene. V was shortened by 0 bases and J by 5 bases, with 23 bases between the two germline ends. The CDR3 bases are TGTGCCATCAGTGAGTCGGGAGTTTACAGGGAAAATCTCGATCAGCCCCAGCATTTT. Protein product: CAISESGVYRENLDQPQHF.